One T cell receptor (beta chain) is described in this entry. Measured with immunoSEQ multiplex PCR; TCRdb has only the in-frame clones, and not every one. The sample lists more than 250,000 clones; 82% were seen once. This record belongs to a study of blood T cell repertoires in COVID-19. Those enrolled, adults aged 18 to 89 years, came from around 24 US areas. Someone with COVID-19 had been met by exposed participants within 2 weeks before study entry. The sequence was collected from a man aged 35 to 55 who had been exposed to COVID-19. The sample comprised PBMCs or T cells enriched from blood (not recorded which).

The CDR3, as DNA: TGTGCCAGTAGTCTGGGTCTCCACTCCGGGAATGAGCAGTTCTTC. This translates into CASSLGLHSGNEQFF. V gene TRBV19 combines with J gene TRBJ2-1; no clear D gene. V was pared by 5 bases and J by 7 bases, with 18 bases between. The germline V gene encodes CDR1 LNHDA and CDR2 SQIVND (reference sequence). The CDR3 spans 15 residues.